This T cell receptor beta chain was identified during a study of T cell changes during pregnancy in multiple sclerosis. Germline V lookup: CDR1 LNHDA, CDR2 SQIVND (reference sequence). Germline trimming cut 4 bases from V and 0 bases from J; bases unmatched to any gene: 8. The CDR3 loop spans 17 amino acids. This clone was recorded only once. Clones were sequenced by immunoSEQ multiplex PCR, and TCRdb holds only the in-frame ones, with some missing. The repertoire holds about 130,000 clones, with roughly 95% as singletons. The sample consisted of peripheral blood, taken after pregnancy. The chain has TRBV19 and TRBJ2-2, with 7 bases that match TRBD1. This TCR was sampled from a female donor with multiple sclerosis, enrolled in a pregnancy study. This CDR3 reads CASSKQWTGPNTGELFF. CDR3 DNA sequence: TGTGCCAGTAGTAAACAGTGGACAGGCCCGAACACCGGGGAGCTGTTTTTT. Full variable domain (outside the CDR3, taken from reference TRBV19 and TRBJ2-2): DGGITQSPKYLFRKEGQNVTLSCEQNLNHDAMYWYRQDPGQGLRLIYYSQIVNDFQKGDIAEGYSVSREKKESFPLTVTSAQKNPTAFYLCASSKQWTGPNTGELFFGEGSRLTVL.